This paragraph covers one T cell receptor (beta chain) sequence. The sample belongs to a study of T-cell reconstitution after alpha-beta-depleted transplantation in children. As it was prepared, the TCRbeta library received unique molecular identifiers. TCRdb redid the calling of the PCR reads with MiXCR, one entry per CDR3 protein. Here the sample spans approximately 520,000 distinct CDR3 sequences, about 31% being singletons. CDR3 size: 15 residues. The V gene's germline CDR1 is SGHRS and CDR2 YFSETQ. Trimming took 1 base from V and 6 from J; bases not matched to a gene: 9. This chain connects TRBV5-1 to TRBJ2-7, with 8 bases lining up with TRBD2. The sequenced sample was PBMCs from the stem cell graft donor, obtained from the stem cell graft. This clonotype was sampled from a human donor who donated a stem cell graft to a child with aplastic anemia. The chain's CDR3 is CASSLSGTSSGEQYF. For the CDR3, the DNA is TGCGCCAGCAGCTTGAGCGGGACTAGTAGCGGCGAGCAGTACTTC.